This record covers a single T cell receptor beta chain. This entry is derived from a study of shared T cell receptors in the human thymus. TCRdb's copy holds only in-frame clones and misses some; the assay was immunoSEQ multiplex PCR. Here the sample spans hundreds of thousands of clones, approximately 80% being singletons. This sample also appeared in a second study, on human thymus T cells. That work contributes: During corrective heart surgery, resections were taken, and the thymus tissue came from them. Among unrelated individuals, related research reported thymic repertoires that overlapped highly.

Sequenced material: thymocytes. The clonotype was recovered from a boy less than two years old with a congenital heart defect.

The CDR3 sequence: CASSQDCPEQFF. The CDR3, as DNA: TGTGCCAGCAGCCAGGACTGTCCTGAGCAGTTCTTC. The chain uses TRBV7-9 and TRBJ2-1; possibly TRBD2 for D (5 bases). CDR1 is SEHNR and CDR2 is FQNEAQ in the germline V gene (reference sequence). V lost 5 bases and J 9 bases, leaving 11 bases between the germline ends. The CDR3 runs to 12 residues. The full variable domain, its missing parts supplied by reference TRBV7-9 and TRBJ2-1, is DTGVSQNPRHKITKRGQNVTFRCDPISEHNRLYWYRQTLGQGPEFLTYFQNEAQLEKSRLLSDRFSAERPKGSFSTLEIQRTEQGDSAMYLCASSQDCPEQFFGPGTRLTVL.